This T cell receptor (beta chain) was sequenced in a study of OX40 agonist ivuxolimab in advanced cancers. Across the study: Patients received intravenous ivuxolimab every 2 weeks at 0.01 to 10 mg/kg.

J was trimmed by 10 bases and V by 4 bases; bases with no gene match: 4. The CDR3 runs 12 residues. Germline V CDR1 and CDR2: KGHSH, LQKENI. Method: immunoSEQ multiplex PCR; TCRdb's copy keeps in-frame clones and lacks some. The sample includes more than 65,000 clones, just over 90% of them seen just once. The starting material was CD4+ or CD8+ T cells sorted from blood, obtained in a trial of the OX40 agonist ivuxolimab. The TCR comes from an adult with an advanced solid tumor such as melanoma, head and neck, liver or kidney cancer. The chain links TRBV18 to TRBJ2-1; 7 nucleotides align to TRBD2. In DNA, the CDR3 is TGTGCCAGCTCACAACTAGCGAAGGAGCAGTTCTTC. It translates to CASSQLAKEQFF.